This is a list of T cell receptor beta chains from one sample in a study of CD8 T cells in Susac syndrome. TCRdb reprocessed the immunoSEQ multiplex PCR reads via MiXCR and lists one record per CDR3 protein. The sample holds about 66,000 distinct CDR3 sequences, 90% to 95% seen once. Sequencing was done on a sample of CD8+ T cells from PBMCs. These receptors originate from a human donor with multiple sclerosis. Both conserved end residues are trimmed from each CDR3. Fields, in order: V gene, CDR3 protein.

v_gene: TRBV20-1; CDR3aa: SARDFSGESYEQY
v_gene: TRBV12-3/TRBV12-4; CDR3aa: ASSYQGGSEQY
v_gene: TRBV6-5; CDR3aa: ASSYGAGSHEQY
v_gene: TRBV29-1; CDR3aa: SAGWSYEQY
v_gene: TRBV5-6; CDR3aa: ASSFAIGGGGETQY
v_gene: TRBV20-1; CDR3aa: SATSLAGDLYEQY
v_gene: TRBV30; CDR3aa: AWSDHLAGEYEQY
v_gene: TRBV27; CDR3aa: ASSLSERGVFEQY
v_gene: TRBV5-6; CDR3aa: ASSSTGAETQY
v_gene: TRBV12-5; CDR3aa: ASGLGTLQGNTEAF
v_gene: TRBV28; CDR3aa: ASSDERGSQPQH
v_gene: TRBV9; CDR3aa: ASSEDRVSYNEQF
v_gene: TRBV12-3/TRBV12-4; CDR3aa: ASSLGGFEVEQY
v_gene: TRBV2; CDR3aa: ASSEKFGGVGEKLF
v_gene: TRBV5-4; CDR3aa: ASREEINEKLF
v_gene: TRBV3-1; CDR3aa: ASSQVPNTGELF
v_gene: TRBV5-1; CDR3aa: ASSLEQPYTDTQY
v_gene: TRBV28; CDR3aa: ASSLPRAQETQY
v_gene: TRBV7-9; CDR3aa: ASSLFASGDTQY
v_gene: TRBV15; CDR3aa: ATSTQTGAAEAF
v_gene: TRBV3-1; CDR3aa: ASSQAGERETQY
v_gene: TRBV28; CDR3aa: ATTQGLYGYT
v_gene: TRBV27; CDR3aa: ASRIGGGHNEQF
v_gene: TRBV24-1; CDR3aa: ATFDSSTDTQY
v_gene: TRBV12-3/TRBV12-4; CDR3aa: ASSGGQGEETQY
v_gene: TRBV20-1; CDR3aa: SAREVGGRLEQY
v_gene: TRBV7-8; CDR3aa: ASSLAGAVSDQPQH
v_gene: TRBV7-9; CDR3aa: ASSPPTGGGEKLF
v_gene: TRBV9; CDR3aa: ASSVAGTGVLYEQY
v_gene: TRBV12-3/TRBV12-4; CDR3aa: ASKILGRGPDVLT
v_gene: TRBV15; CDR3aa: ATSREGTVTETQY
v_gene: TRBV7-2; CDR3aa: ASRDTGAQFEAF
v_gene: TRBV9; CDR3aa: ASSVRGQGAVGYT
v_gene: TRBV20-1; CDR3aa: SARGGSPGIRQPQH
v_gene: TRBV20-1; CDR3aa: SAPAGGRAVDEQF
v_gene: TRBV7-9; CDR3aa: ASRGGHVYEQY
v_gene: TRBV15; CDR3aa: ATSRPLGIAGGSKQF
v_gene: TRBV27; CDR3aa: ASSLRFPQETQY
v_gene: TRBV20-1; CDR3aa: SARPGLGTGELF
v_gene: TRBV7-2; CDR3aa: ASSLILAGGPREQY
v_gene: TRBV13; CDR3aa: ASSLVPAHTDTQY
v_gene: TRBV28; CDR3aa: ASSGDRSDEQF